What follows describes a single T cell receptor (beta chain). What it recognizes is unknown. This sample was included in a study of T cell responses to AZD1222 COVID-19 vaccine. Across the study: Second doses were pooled across both intervals (about 4 or about 12 weeks).

Whole-study results and caveats: Only five or six individuals given AZD1222 were seropositive at baseline. Donors skewed white British and female; clonal diversity was possibly underestimated.

Generated by immunoSEQ multiplex PCR, the TCRdb table keeps only in-frame clones and is missing some. The sample carries under 200,000 clones, roughly 92% recorded once. The CDR3 covers 18 residues. The germline V gene encodes CDR1 LNHDA and CDR2 SQIVND (reference sequence). V was shortened by 5 bases and J by 4 bases, with 26 bases between the two germline ends. This specimen consisted of peripheral blood, obtained on day 0 of AZD1222 vaccination. This receptor was obtained from an adult in good health. V and J are TRBV19 and TRBJ1-2; D remains ambiguous. The CDR3 nucleotides read TGTGCCAGTAGTCATGGTGCAGTCGTCTACGGAATAACCTATGGCTACACCTTC. Its translation is CASSHGAVVYGITYGYTF.